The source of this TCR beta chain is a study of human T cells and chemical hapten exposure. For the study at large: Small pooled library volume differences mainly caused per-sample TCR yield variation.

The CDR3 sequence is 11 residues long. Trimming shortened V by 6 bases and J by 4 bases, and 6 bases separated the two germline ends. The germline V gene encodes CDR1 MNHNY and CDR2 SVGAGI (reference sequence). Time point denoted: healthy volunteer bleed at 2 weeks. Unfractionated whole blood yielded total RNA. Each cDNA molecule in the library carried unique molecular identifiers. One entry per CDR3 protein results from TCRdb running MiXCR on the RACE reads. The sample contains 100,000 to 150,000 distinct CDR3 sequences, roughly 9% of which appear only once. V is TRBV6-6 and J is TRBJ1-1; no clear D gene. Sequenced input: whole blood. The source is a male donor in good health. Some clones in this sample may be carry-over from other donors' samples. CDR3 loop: CASRAPTEAFF. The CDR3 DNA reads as TGTGCCAGCAGGGCGCCCACTGAAGCTTTCTTT.